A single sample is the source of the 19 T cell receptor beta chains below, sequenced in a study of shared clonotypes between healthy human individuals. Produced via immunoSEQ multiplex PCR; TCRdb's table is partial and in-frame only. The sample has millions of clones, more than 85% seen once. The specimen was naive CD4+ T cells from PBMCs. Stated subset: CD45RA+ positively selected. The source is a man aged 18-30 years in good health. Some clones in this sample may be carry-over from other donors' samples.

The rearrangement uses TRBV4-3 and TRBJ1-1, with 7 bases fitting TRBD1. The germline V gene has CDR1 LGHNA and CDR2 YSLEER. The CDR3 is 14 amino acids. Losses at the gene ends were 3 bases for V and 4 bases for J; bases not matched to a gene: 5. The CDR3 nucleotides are TGCGCCAGCAGCCAGACAGGGTCGGGCACTGAAGCTTTCTTT. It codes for CASSQTGSGTEAFF.

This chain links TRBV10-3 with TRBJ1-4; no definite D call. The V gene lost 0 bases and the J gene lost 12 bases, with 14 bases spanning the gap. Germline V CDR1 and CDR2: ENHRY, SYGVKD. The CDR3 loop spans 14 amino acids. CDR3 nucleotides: TGTGCCATCAGTGAGTCCGAAAGAGGGCCCCAACTGTTTTTT. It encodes CAISESERGPQLFF.

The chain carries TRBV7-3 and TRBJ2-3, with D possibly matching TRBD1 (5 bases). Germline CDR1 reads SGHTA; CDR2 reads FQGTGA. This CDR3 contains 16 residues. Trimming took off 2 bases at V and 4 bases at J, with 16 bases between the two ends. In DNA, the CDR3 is TGTGCCAGCAGCTTAGGTACAGTCTCCAGGGCAGATACGCAGTATTTT. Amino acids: CASSLGTVSRADTQYF.

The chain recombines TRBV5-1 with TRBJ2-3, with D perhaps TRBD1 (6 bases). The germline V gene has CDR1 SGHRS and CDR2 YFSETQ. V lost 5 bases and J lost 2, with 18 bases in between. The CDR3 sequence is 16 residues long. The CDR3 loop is CASSPRGQGITDTQYF. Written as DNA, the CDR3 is TGCGCCAGCAGTCCCCGAGGGCAGGGGATCACAGATACGCAGTATTTT. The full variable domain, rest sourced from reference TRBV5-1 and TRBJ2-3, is KAGVTQTPRYLIKTRGQQVTLSCSPISGHRSVSWYQQTPGQGLQFLFEYFSETQRNKGNFPGRFSGRQFSNSRSEMNVSTLELGDSALYLCASSPRGQGITDTQYFGPGTRLTVL.

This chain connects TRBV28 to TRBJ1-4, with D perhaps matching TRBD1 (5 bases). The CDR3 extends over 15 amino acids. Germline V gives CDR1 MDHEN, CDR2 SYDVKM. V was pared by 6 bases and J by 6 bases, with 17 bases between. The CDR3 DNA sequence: TGTGCCAGCAGGAATACAGGAGTCGGGGATGAAAAACTGTTTTTT. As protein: CASRNTGVGDEKLFF.

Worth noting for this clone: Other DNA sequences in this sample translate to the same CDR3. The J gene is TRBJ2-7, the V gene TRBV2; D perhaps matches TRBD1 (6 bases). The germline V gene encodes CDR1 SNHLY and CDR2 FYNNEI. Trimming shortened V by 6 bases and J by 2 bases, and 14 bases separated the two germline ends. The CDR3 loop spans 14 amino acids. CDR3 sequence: CASSEQGSTYEQYF. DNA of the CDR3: TGTGCCAGCAGCGAACAGGGATCAACCTACGAGCAGTACTTC.

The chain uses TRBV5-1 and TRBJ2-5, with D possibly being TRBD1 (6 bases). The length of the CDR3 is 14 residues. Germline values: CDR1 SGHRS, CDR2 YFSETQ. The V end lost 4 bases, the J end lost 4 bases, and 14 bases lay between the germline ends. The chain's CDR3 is CASSLPVGAETQYF. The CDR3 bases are TGCGCCAGCAGCCTCCCCGTGGGGGCAGAGACCCAGTACTTC.

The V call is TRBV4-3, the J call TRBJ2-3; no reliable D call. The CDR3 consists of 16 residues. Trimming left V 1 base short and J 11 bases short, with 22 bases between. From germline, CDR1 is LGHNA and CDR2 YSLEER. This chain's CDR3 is CASSQGSLANHLGQYF. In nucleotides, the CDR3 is TGCGCCAGCAGCCAAGGCTCTCTGGCTAACCACCTTGGGCAGTATTTT.

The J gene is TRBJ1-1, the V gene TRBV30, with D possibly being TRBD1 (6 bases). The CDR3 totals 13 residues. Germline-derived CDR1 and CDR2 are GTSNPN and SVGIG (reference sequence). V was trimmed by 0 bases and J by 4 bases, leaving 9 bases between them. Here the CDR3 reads CAWSVQGSTEAFF. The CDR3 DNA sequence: TGTGCCTGGAGTGTACAGGGCTCCACTGAAGCTTTCTTT.

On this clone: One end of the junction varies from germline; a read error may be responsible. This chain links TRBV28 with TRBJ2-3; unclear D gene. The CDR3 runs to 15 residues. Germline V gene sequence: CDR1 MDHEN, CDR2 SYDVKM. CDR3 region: CATSFPDLRRNTQYF. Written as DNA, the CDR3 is TGTGCCACCAGTTTTCCAGACCTTCGGCGGAATACGCAGTATTTT.

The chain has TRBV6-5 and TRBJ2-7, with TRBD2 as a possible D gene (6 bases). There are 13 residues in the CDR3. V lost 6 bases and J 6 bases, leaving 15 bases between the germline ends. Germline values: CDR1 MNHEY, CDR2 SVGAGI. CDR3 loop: CASRFRVGGEQYF. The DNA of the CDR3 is TGTGCCAGCAGGTTCAGGGTGGGGGGCGAGCAGTACTTC.

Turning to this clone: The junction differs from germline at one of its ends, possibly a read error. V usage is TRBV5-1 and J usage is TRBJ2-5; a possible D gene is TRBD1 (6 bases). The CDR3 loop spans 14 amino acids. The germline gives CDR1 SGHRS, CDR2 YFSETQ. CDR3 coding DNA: TGCGCCAGCAGATTGGACAGCGGCGCATGGACCCAGTACTTC. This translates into CASRLDSGAWTQYF.

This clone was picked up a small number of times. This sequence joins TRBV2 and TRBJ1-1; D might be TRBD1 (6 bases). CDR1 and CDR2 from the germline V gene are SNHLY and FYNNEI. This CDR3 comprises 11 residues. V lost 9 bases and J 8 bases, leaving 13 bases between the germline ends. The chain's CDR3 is CARNRDSEAFF. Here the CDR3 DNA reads TGTGCCAGGAACAGGGATTCCGAAGCTTTCTTT.

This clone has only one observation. The CDR3 sequence: CASSLIRDRGLLYF. The CDR3 nucleotides are TGTGCCAGCAGCCTTATCCGGGACAGGGGGCTTCTGTACTTC. The chain has TRBV7-2 and TRBJ2-7; 12 bases agree with TRBD1. V lost 5 bases to trimming and J lost 12 bases; unmatched junction nucleotides: 11. The CDR3 covers 14 residues. Looked up from germline, CDR1 is SGHTA and CDR2 is FQGNSA.

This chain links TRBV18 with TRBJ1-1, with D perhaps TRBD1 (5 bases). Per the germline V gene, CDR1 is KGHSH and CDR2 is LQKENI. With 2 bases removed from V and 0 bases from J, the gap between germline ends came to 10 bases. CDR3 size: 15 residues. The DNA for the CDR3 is TGTGCCAGCTCACCAGGGGGGAGGATGAACACTGAAGCTTTCTTT. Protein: CASSPGGRMNTEAFF.

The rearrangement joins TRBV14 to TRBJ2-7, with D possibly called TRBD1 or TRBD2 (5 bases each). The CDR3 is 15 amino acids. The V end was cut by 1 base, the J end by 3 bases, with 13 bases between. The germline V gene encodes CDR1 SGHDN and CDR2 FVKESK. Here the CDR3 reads CASSQVARDHYEQYF. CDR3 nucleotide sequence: TGTGCCAGCAGCCAAGTCGCCAGGGACCACTACGAGCAGTACTTC. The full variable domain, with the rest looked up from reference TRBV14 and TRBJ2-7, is EAGVTQFPSHSVIEKGQTVTLRCDPISGHDNLYWYRRVMGKEIKFLLHFVKESKQDESGMPNNRFLAERTGGTYSTLKVQPAELEDSGVYFCASSQVARDHYEQYFGPGTRLTVT.

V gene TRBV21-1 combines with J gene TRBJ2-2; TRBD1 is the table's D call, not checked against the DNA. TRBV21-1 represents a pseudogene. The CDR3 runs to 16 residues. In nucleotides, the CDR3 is TGTGCCAGCAGCAAACCAGGACAGGGGAGTACCGGGGAGCTGTTTTTT. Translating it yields CASSKPGQGSTGELFF.

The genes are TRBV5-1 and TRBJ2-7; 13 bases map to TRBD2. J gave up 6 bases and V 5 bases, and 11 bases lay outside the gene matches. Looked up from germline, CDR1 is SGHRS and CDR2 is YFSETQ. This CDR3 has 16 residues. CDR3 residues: CASSGLAGVAPVEQYF. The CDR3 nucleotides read TGCGCCAGCAGTGGACTAGCGGGGGTCGCCCCTGTCGAGCAGTACTTC.

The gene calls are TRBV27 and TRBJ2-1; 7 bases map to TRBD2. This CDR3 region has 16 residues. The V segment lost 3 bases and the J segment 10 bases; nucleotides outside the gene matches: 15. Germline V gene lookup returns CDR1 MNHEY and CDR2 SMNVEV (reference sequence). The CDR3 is CASSFPLAGVISEQFF. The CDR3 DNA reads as TGTGCCAGCAGTTTCCCCTTAGCGGGTGTCATCAGCGAGCAGTTCTTC.